This T cell receptor (beta chain) comes out of a study of control samples from healthy donors and cancer patients. Libraries were prepared by immunoSEQ multiplex PCR; TCRdb keeps only in-frame clonotypes and omits some of them. Here the sample spans approximately 170,000 clones, 92% being singletons. This CDR3 has 12 residues. V lost 3 bases, J lost 5 bases, and 8 bases lay in between. CDR1 is LNHDA, CDR2 SQIVND, per germline (reference sequence). This rearrangement joins TRBV19 to TRBJ2-7; D uncertain. Sample: blood. The sequence came from a woman aged 25 to 39 in good health. The CDR3 nucleotides read TGTGCCAGTAGTATGGGGTTCGACGAGCAGTACTTC. Residues: CASSMGFDEQYF.